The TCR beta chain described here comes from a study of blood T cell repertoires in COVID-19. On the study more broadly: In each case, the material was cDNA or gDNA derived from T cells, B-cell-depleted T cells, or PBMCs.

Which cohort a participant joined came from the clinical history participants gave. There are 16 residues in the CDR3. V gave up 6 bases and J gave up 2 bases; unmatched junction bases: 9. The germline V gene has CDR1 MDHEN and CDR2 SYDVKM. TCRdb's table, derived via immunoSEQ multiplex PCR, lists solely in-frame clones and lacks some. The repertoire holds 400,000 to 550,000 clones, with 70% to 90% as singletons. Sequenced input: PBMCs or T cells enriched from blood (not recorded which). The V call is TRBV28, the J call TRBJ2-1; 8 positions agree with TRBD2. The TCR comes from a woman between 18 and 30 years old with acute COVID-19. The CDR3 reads CASSRGLAGPYNEQFF. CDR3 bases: TGTGCCAGCAGCCGTGGACTAGCTGGTCCCTACAATGAGCAGTTCTTC.